This TCR beta chain appears in the sequencing data of a study of shared clonotypes between healthy human individuals. About the study: A donor's plate count was three for CD4 naive and three for CD4 memory; CD8 naive had two and CD8 memory one.

This clone is a singleton in its sample. Deep was the level at which the assay was run. The authors distributed each subset's genomic DNA evenly over several immunoSEQ plates. Profiling relied on immunoSEQ multiplex PCR, and the TCRdb table lists in-frame clones only, not all of them. Of approximately 980,000 clones in the sample, less than 85% were seen once. Memory CD4+ cells were the fraction left after CD45RA+ naive selection. Sequences were obtained from memory CD4+ T cells sorted from blood. Subset: CD45RA-negative fraction. The clonotype was recovered from a man between 18 and 35 years old in good health.

DNA of the CDR3: TGTGCTAGTGGTCAACGGGAGGAGGAGTTCTTC. This sequence encodes CASGQREEEFF. The chain is built from TRBV12-5 and TRBJ2-1, with 7 bases fitting TRBD2. Looked up from germline, CDR1 is LGHNT and CDR2 is FRNRAP. This CDR3 contains 11 residues. The V gene end was trimmed by 5 bases and the J gene end by 14 bases; junction bases not matched to a gene: 6.